The 5 T cell receptor beta chains below all came from one sample that was sequenced in a study of blood T cell repertoires in COVID-19. The table came from immunoSEQ multiplex PCR; TCRdb's copy has only in-frame clones and leaves some out. Of roughly 290,000 clones listed, approximately 84% were seen once; the top ten hold 15% to 19%. Input material: peripheral blood. The source is a person aged 65 to 79 with COVID-19, enrolled during active disease.

V gene TRBV27 combines with J gene TRBJ2-7; unclear D gene. Germline V gene sequence: CDR1 MNHEY, CDR2 SMNVEV (reference sequence). The V end was cut by 6 bases, the J end by 2 bases, with 11 bases between. The CDR3 is 13 residues long. Here the CDR3 reads CASSPNSAYEQYF. CDR3 coding DNA: TGTGCCAGCAGCCCGAACTCCGCCTACGAGCAGTACTTC.

V gene TRBV5-1 combines with J gene TRBJ1-1, with D possibly TRBD1 on 5 matching bases. Germline CDR1 is SGHRS and CDR2 is YFSETQ. V lost 0 bases, J lost 4 bases, and 13 bases lay in between. The CDR3 contains 15 residues. The CDR3 here is CASSLVGGLGTEAFF. The CDR3 DNA reads as TGCGCCAGCAGCTTGGTGGGGGGTCTCGGCACTGAAGCTTTCTTT.

This sequence joins TRBV7-3 and TRBJ2-3; 8 bases agree with TRBD2. The germline gives CDR1 SGHTA, CDR2 FQGTGA. The CDR3 spans 16 residues. The ends lost 1 base at V and 1 base at J; junction bases unmatched: 4. CDR3 DNA: TGTGCCAGCAGCTTAAACGGGAGGGCCGGCACAGATACGCAGTATTTT. Translated: CASSLNGRAGTDTQYF.

The CDR3 DNA sequence: TGTGCCAGCAGCAAAGCGCACAGGCGAACAGATACGCAGTATTTT. It translates to CASSKAHRRTDTQYF. The chain links TRBV21-1 to TRBJ2-3; TRBD1 is the table's D call and was not checked against the DNA. TRBV21-1 is labeled a pseudogene. The CDR3 has 15 amino acids.

This chain links TRBV18 with TRBJ1-1, with D hard to call. CDR3 length: 12 amino acids. The V end lost 0 bases, the J end lost 10 bases, and 9 bases lay between the germline ends. Germline V gene sequence: CDR1 KGHSH, CDR2 LQKENI. The CDR3 protein is CASSPPAGGAFF. In DNA form, the CDR3 reads TGTGCCAGCTCACCACCGGCCGGAGGAGCTTTCTTT.